This T cell receptor (beta chain) is drawn from a study of early T cells in non-severe SARS-CoV-2 infection. TCRdb re-analysed the 5' RACE reads in MiXCR, keeping a single row per CDR3 protein. The data hold approximately 46,000 distinct CDR3 sequences, with 20% to 25% observed a single time. The receptor comes from an adult who was a healthcare worker with PCR-confirmed SARS-CoV-2 infection or an uninfected control (not recorded which). The source material was whole blood, sampled at baseline.

In DNA, the CDR3 is TGTGCCAGCAGCTCCGCGGGGTCAAGCTCCTACGAGCAGTACTTC. It codes for CASSSAGSSSYEQYF. This chain uses TRBV11-2 with TRBJ2-7, with D possibly TRBD2 on 6 matching bases. V dropped 4 bases and J dropped 0 bases, with 13 bases sitting between them. Per germline, CDR1 SGHAT and CDR2 FQNNGV. The CDR3 sequence is 15 residues long.